The TCR beta chain described here comes from a study of regulatory T cells in long-lasting Graves disease. Building the TCR beta libraries relied on iRepertoire HTBI primers, and CDR3 regions underwent Arm-PCR. One entry per CDR3 protein, called by TCRdb with MiXCR from the multiplex PCR reads. The sample contains approximately 500,000 distinct CDR3 sequences, 20% to 25% of which appear only once. Concerning this clonotype itself: This may come from a read error, since a much larger clone is one base off.

The sample's time point: persistent/refractory GD, antithyroid drugs over 5 years with positive TRAb. PBMCs provided the RNA from which the TCR library was made. This receptor was identified in a female donor with Graves disease. The source material was peripheral blood mononuclear cells (PBMCs), sampled when the disease was refractory, from a patient treated with antithyroid drugs.

The CDR3 sequence is CASSRTNHGKLFF. The CDR3 bases are TGTGCCAGCAGTCGGACAAATCATGGAAAACTGTTTTTT. This chain uses TRBV6-2 or TRBV6-3 with TRBJ1-4; the D gene is possibly TRBD1 (5 bases). Germline CDR1 is MNHEY and CDR2 is SVGEGT. V lost 5 bases to trimming and J lost 10 bases, with 14 bases between them. This CDR3 comprises 13 residues.